Presented here are 21 T cell receptor beta chains from one specimen sequenced in a study of human T cells and chemical hapten exposure. Time point here: pre-sensitization, week 0. Documented treatment: therapeutic diphenylcyclopropenone sensitization with weekly scalp DPC. TCRdb re-called the RACE reads through MiXCR, storing one row per CDR3 protein. The sample has a few hundred thousand distinct CDR3 sequences, roughly 7.7% seen once. The starting material was whole blood, obtained in connection with sensitization to the hapten diphenylcyclopropenone (DPC). These receptors all come from a man between 18 and 35 years old with alopecia areata. Some clones in this sample may be carry-over from other donors' samples.

This clonotype was observed many times. The CDR3 sequence: CASSQGVRQGQDTEAFF. CDR3 sequence (DNA): TGTGCCAGCAGCCAAGGAGTGAGACAGGGCCAGGACACTGAAGCTTTCTTT. V gene TRBV3-1 combines with J gene TRBJ1-1; TRBD1 aligns across 7 bases. This CDR3 has 17 amino acids. After removal of 1 base from V and 3 bases from J, the junction contained 11 bases not matched to a gene. Germline V gives CDR1 LGHDT, CDR2 YNNKEL (reference sequence).

This clonotype was seen a handful of times. The J gene is TRBJ2-7, the V gene TRBV20-1; D gene ambiguous. Per the germline V gene, CDR1 is DFQATT and CDR2 is SNEGSKA (reference sequence). Trimming took 0 bases from V and 6 from J, leaving 9 bases between them. CDR3 size: 12 residues. The chain's CDR3 is CSARDLGSEQYF. Written as DNA, the CDR3 is TGCAGTGCTAGAGATCTTGGCTCCGAGCAGTACTTC.

Only a few counts were recorded for this clonotype. The chain's CDR3 is CASSIGGGAFEPQHF. The CDR3 DNA follows: TGTGCCAGTAGTATTGGAGGAGGGGCCTTTGAGCCCCAGCATTTT. This rearrangement joins TRBV19 to TRBJ1-5; D is perhaps TRBD1 (5 bases). Deletions cut 3 bases from V and 8 bases from J, with 17 bases between. The CDR3 consists of 15 residues. Germline CDR1 and CDR2: LNHDA and SQIVND (reference sequence).

The J gene is TRBJ1-2, the V gene TRBV7-2, with D possibly TRBD1 on 5 matching bases. Trimming pared 0 bases from V and 8 bases from J, leaving 13 bases between. CDR1 is SGHTA, CDR2 FQGNSA, per germline. The CDR3 covers 14 residues. The CDR3 coding sequence is TGTGCCAGCAGCTTAGCGGGGCAGGGAAGAGGCTACACCTTC. This translates into CASSLAGQGRGYTF.

This clonotype was counted between two and nine times. J is TRBJ1-1 and V is TRBV4-1; perhaps TRBD1 as D (5 bases). V was shortened by 4 bases and J by 3 bases, with 21 bases between the two germline ends. Germline V CDR1 and CDR2: MGHRA, YSYEKL. This CDR3 has 17 residues. Here the CDR3 reads CASSRGLRVPRDTEAFF. The CDR3 coding sequence is TGCGCCAGCAGCCGGGGACTTAGGGTCCCAAGAGACACTGAAGCTTTCTTT.

The gene calls are TRBV7-2 and TRBJ1-6; a weak D match, TRBD1 (5 bases). The CDR3 is made up of 15 amino acids. V lost 6 bases to trimming and J lost 14 bases, with 23 bases between them. Germline CDR1 reads SGHTA; CDR2 reads FQGNSA. The CDR3, as DNA: TGTGCCAGCAGGGACGATCCGTTCGGGGGTGGAACCCTCCACTTT. Translation gives CASRDDPFGGGTLHF.

The CDR3 protein is CASSLVQDTEAFF. The CDR3 DNA reads as TGCGCCAGCAGCTTGGTACAAGACACTGAAGCTTTCTTT. The V gene is TRBV5-1, the J gene TRBJ1-1, with D hard to call. Deletions cut 0 bases from V and 3 bases from J, with 6 bases between. The CDR3 is 13 residues long. Germline-derived CDR1 and CDR2 are SGHRS and YFSETQ.

This clonotype was seen a few times. The chain uses TRBV5-6 and TRBJ2-3; D gene uncertain. The CDR3 is 13 residues long. Trimming took off 9 bases at V and 1 base at J, with 12 bases between the two ends. Germline V gives CDR1 SGHDT, CDR2 YYEEEE. The CDR3 bases are TGTGCCACCCACACCTGGGGCACAGATACGCAGTATTTT. Translating it yields CATHTWGTDTQYF.

The table lists this clonotype with many counts. The V and J genes are TRBV28 and TRBJ2-7; D ambiguous. Germline loops: CDR1 MDHEN, CDR2 SYDVKM. V lost 5 bases and J 5 bases, leaving 10 bases between the germline ends. The CDR3 sequence is 12 residues long. The CDR3 reads CASSPLWDEQYF. The CDR3 DNA reads TGTGCCAGCAGTCCGCTATGGGACGAGCAGTACTTC.

This clonotype was found many times. This chain links TRBV7-9 with TRBJ1-5; D remains unclear. The germline V gene encodes CDR1 SEHNR and CDR2 FQNEAQ (reference sequence). With 2 bases removed from V and 6 bases from J, the gap between germline ends came to 5 bases. The CDR3 runs 12 residues. The CDR3: CASSLTSQPQHF. CDR3 DNA: TGTGCCAGCAGCTTAACGAGTCAGCCCCAGCATTTT.

This clonotype was detected many times. The V and J genes are TRBV3-1 and TRBJ2-3, with no clear D. The V gene lost 6 bases and the J gene lost 5 bases, with 18 bases spanning the gap. This CDR3 region has 15 residues. Looked up from germline, CDR1 is LGHDT and CDR2 is YNNKEL (reference sequence). CDR3 coding DNA: TGTGCCAGCAGACCAAGCTACTTGGTCGGAGATACGCAGTATTTT. This codes for CASRPSYLVGDTQYF.

This clonotype was recorded a few times. The chain is built from TRBV7-3 and TRBJ2-2, with 7 nucleotides matching TRBD1. There are 17 residues in the CDR3. Germline CDR1 SGHTA, CDR2 FQGTGA. V was pared by 2 bases and J by 0 bases, with 6 bases of the junction left unmatched. CDR3 sequence: CASSLLAGTANTGELFF. In DNA, the CDR3 is TGTGCCAGCAGCTTATTGGCCGGGACAGCGAACACCGGGGAGCTGTTTTTT.

The genes are TRBV20-1 and TRBJ2-3; 7 positions match TRBD2. The CDR3 is 12 residues long. Germline CDR1 DFQATT, CDR2 SNEGSKA (reference sequence). The CDR3 bases are TGCAGCTGGGAGGGGAGGACAGATACGCAGTATTTT. It is translated as CSWEGRTDTQYF.

The rearrangement uses TRBV2 and TRBJ2-1; 9 positions match TRBD1. V gave up 8 bases and J gave up 5 bases; unmatched junction bases: 4. CDR3 size: 13 residues. Germline V gene data show CDR1 as SNHLY and CDR2 as FYNNEI. CDR3 nucleotide sequence: TGTGCCAGCCACCGGGACAGGGACAATGAGCAGTTCTTC. This sequence encodes CASHRDRDNEQFF. Looking up the rest from reference TRBV2 and TRBJ2-1 gives the full variable domain: EPEVTQTPSHQVTQMGQEVILRCVPISNHLYFYWYRQILGQKVEFLVSFYNNEISEKSEIFDDQFSVERPDGSNFTLKIRSTKLEDSAMYFCASHRDRDNEQFFGPGTRLTVL.

This clonotype was recorded a few times. The chain combines TRBV7-2 with TRBJ2-3, with TRBD2 matching 13 bases. The CDR3 is 16 amino acids. Looked up from germline, CDR1 is SGHTA and CDR2 is FQGNSA. Trimming removed 1 base from V and 5 bases from J; junction bases left unmatched: 3. DNA of the CDR3: TGTGCCAGCAGCTTAGGACTAGCGGGGGGCAAAGATACGCAGTATTTT. Residues: CASSLGLAGGKDTQYF.

This clonotype showed up many times. CDR3 protein: CASSLDRRTYEQYF. The CDR3 DNA follows: TGTGCCAGCAGTTTGGACAGGAGGACCTACGAGCAGTACTTC. This sequence joins TRBV12-3 or TRBV12-4 and TRBJ2-7, with TRBD1 matching 7 bases. The junction had 4 bases not matched to a gene; V was cut back by 3 bases and J by 2 bases. The CDR3 has 14 amino acids.

There are a few counts of this clonotype. The chain carries TRBV21-1 and TRBJ1-4. TRBV21-1 corresponds to a pseudogene. There are 15 residues in the CDR3. CDR3 sequence (DNA): TGTGCCAGCAGCTTACGGACCAGGCTTAATGAAAAACTGTTTTTT. Protein sequence: CASSLRTRLNEKLFF.

This clonotype turned up a few times. The V call is TRBV9, the J call TRBJ1-5, with D unclear. CDR3 length: 13 amino acids. Germline CDR1 reads SGDLS; CDR2 reads YYNGEE. Trimming cost V 6 bases and J 3 bases, with 10 bases left between them. CDR3 in amino acids: CASTRGPNQPQHF. CDR3 in DNA: TGTGCCAGCACCCGAGGCCCCAATCAGCCCCAGCATTTT.

This clonotype has just a few counts. This sequence joins TRBV12-3 or TRBV12-4 and TRBJ1-1; 8 nucleotides line up with TRBD1. This CDR3 contains 14 residues. V was pared by 6 bases and J by 1 base, with 4 bases of the junction left unmatched. Written as DNA, the CDR3 is TGTGCCAGCAGCACTGACAGGGGGAACACTGAAGCTTTCTTT. It translates to CASSTDRGNTEAFF.

This clonotype turned up a few times. The chain recombines TRBV4-3 with TRBJ2-3; tentatively, D is TRBD2 (7 bases). The length of the CDR3 is 16 residues. Looked up from germline, CDR1 is LGHNA and CDR2 is YSLEER. The germline V and J ends were trimmed by 3 bases and 4 bases, with 17 bases remaining between them. The CDR3 loop reads CASSQFRGARADTQYF. The CDR3 DNA reads TGCGCCAGCAGCCAGTTCCGGGGGGCTAGGGCAGATACGCAGTATTTT.

This clonotype was seen ten or more times. V gene TRBV4-1 combines with J gene TRBJ2-6; D not certain. This CDR3 comprises 16 residues. V was clipped by 3 bases and J by 0 bases, with 9 bases between them. Germline loops: CDR1 MGHRA, CDR2 YSYEKL. CDR3 protein: CASSHPAGSGANVLTF. CDR3 DNA: TGCGCCAGCAGCCACCCGGCCGGCTCTGGGGCCAACGTCCTGACTTTC.